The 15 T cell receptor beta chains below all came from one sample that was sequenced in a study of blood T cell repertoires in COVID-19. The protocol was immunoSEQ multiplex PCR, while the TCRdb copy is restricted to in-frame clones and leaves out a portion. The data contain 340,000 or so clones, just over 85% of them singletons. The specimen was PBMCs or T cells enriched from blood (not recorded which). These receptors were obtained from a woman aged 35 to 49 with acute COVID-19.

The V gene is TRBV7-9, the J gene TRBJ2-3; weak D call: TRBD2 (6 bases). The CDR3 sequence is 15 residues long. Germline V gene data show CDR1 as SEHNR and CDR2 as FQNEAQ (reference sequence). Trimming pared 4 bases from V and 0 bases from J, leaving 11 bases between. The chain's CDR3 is CASSSLRGSTDTQYF. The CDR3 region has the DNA TGTGCCAGCAGCTCCCTCCGGGGGAGCACAGATACGCAGTATTTT.

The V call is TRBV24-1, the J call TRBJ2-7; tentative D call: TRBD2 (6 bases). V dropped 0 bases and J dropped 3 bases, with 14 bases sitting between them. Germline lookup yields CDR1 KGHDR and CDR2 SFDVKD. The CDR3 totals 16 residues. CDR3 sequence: CATSDLQGRRDYEQYF. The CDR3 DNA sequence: TGTGCCACCAGTGATTTGCAGGGCAGGAGGGACTACGAGCAGTACTTC.

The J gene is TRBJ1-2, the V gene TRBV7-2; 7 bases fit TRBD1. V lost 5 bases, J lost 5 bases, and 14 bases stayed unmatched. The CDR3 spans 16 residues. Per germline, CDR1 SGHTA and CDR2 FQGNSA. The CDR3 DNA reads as TGTGCCAGCAGCCATCAAACAGGGGAGTTAAAATATGGCTACACCTTC. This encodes CASSHQTGELKYGYTF.

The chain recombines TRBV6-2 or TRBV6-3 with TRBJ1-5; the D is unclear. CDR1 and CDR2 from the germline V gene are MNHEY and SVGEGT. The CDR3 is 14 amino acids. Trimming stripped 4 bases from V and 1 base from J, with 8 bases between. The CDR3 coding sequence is TGTGCCAGCAGTTCTGGCACAAGCAATCAGCCCCAGCATTTT. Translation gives CASSSGTSNQPQHF.

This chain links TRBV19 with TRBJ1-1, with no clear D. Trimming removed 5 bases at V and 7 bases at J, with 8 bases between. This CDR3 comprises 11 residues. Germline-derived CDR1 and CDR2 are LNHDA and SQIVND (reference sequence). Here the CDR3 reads CASSVELEAFF. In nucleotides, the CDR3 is TGTGCCAGTAGTGTCGAGCTTGAAGCTTTCTTT.

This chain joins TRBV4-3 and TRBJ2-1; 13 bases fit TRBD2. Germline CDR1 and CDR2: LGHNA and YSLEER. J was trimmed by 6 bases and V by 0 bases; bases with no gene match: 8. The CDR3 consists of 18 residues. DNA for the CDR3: TGCGCCAGCAGCCAAGATCGCAGGACTAGCGGGAGAGCCAATGAGCAGTTCTTC. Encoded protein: CASSQDRRTSGRANEQFF.

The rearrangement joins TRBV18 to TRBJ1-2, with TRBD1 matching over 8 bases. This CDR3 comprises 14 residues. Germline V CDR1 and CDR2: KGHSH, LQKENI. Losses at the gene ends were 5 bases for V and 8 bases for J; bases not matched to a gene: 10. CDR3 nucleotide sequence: TGTGCCAGCTCATCGGGACAGGCCTTATGGGGCTACACCTTC. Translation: CASSSGQALWGYTF.

The CDR3 is CASSYGRDRSPLHF. The CDR3, as DNA: TGTGCCAGCAGTTACGGCAGGGACAGGTCACCCCTCCACTTT. V and J are TRBV6-5 and TRBJ1-6, with 8 bases identical to TRBD1. J gave up 10 bases and V 2 bases, and 4 bases lay outside the gene matches. The CDR3 is made up of 14 amino acids. The germline gives CDR1 MNHEY, CDR2 SVGAGI.

CDR3 residues: CASSLPPQRSPFYEQYF. The CDR3 DNA is TGTGCCAGCAGTCTCCCCCCACAACGGAGTCCTTTCTACGAGCAGTACTTC. The V and J genes are TRBV28 and TRBJ2-7; D is unresolved. The V and J ends lost 5 bases and 3 bases respectively, with 23 bases between them. Germline CDR1 reads MDHEN; CDR2 reads SYDVKM. The CDR3 contains 17 residues.

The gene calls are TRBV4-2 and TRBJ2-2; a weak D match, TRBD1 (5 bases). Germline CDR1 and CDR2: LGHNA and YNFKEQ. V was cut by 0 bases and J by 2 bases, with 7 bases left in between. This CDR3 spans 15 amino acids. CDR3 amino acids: CASSQEGVNTGELFF. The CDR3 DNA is TGTGCCAGCAGCCAAGAAGGGGTCAACACCGGGGAGCTGTTTTTT.

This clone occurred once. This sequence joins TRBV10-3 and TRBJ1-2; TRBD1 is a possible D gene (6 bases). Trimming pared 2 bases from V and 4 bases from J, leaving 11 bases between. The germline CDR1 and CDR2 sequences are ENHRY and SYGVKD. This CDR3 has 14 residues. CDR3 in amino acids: CAISENQGTYGYTF. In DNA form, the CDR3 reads TGTGCCATCAGTGAGAATCAGGGGACCTATGGCTACACCTTC.

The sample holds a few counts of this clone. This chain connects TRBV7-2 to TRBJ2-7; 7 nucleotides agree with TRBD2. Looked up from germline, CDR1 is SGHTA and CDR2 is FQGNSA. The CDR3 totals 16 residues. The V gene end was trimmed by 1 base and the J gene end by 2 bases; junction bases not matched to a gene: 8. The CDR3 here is CASSLVASGNPYEQYF. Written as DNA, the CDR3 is TGTGCCAGCAGCTTAGTGGCCAGCGGGAACCCCTACGAGCAGTACTTC. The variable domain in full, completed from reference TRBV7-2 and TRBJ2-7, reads GAGVSQSPSNKVTEKGKDVELRCDPISGHTALYWYRQSLGQGLEFLIYFQGNSAPDKSGLPSDRFSAERTGGSVSTLTIQRTQQEDSAVYLCASSLVASGNPYEQYFGPGTRLTVT.

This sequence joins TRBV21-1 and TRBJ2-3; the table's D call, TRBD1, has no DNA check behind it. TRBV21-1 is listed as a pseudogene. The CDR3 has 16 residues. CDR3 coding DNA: TGTGCCAGCAGCAAACCGTGGACAGGCCACACAGATACGCAGTATTTT. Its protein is CASSKPWTGHTDTQYF.

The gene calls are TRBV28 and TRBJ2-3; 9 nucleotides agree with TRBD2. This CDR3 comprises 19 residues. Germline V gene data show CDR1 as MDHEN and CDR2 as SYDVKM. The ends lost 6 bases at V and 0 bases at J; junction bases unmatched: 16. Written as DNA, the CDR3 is TGTGCCAGCAGCTCACACATGGTAGCGGGAGTTAAGAGCACAGATACGCAGTATTTT. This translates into CASSSHMVAGVKSTDTQYF.

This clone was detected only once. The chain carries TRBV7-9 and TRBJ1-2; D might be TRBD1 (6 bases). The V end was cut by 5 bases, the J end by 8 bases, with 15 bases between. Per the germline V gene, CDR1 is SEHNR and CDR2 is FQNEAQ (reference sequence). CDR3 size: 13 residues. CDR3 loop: CASSLIQGVGYTF. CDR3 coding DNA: TGTGCCAGCAGCCTGATACAGGGCGTCGGCTACACCTTC.